The source of this T cell receptor (beta chain) is a study of cytomegalovirus exposure and HLA in healthy donors. Regarding the study as a whole: Some segments of the V type, notably TRBV6-2 and TRBV6-3, were excluded as indistinguishable. As immune exposure information, only CMV serostatus was available. For most TCR beta V segments, an earlier analysis put the productive rate at about 90% or about 30% of the time.

Both 60 Vbeta primers and 13 Jbeta primers went into the PCR. Sequenced by immunoSEQ multiplex PCR; TCRdb stores in-frame clones only, minus some. The sample carries around 200,000 clones, more than 75% recorded once. Worth noting for this clone: Its antigen is undetermined.

Germline V gives CDR1 SGHRS, CDR2 YFSETQ. This CDR3 contains 16 residues. V lost 9 bases to trimming and J lost 2 bases; unmatched junction nucleotides: 15. This cohort consisted of healthy bone marrow donors. The source material was PBMCs. The source is a woman aged 18-35 years in good health and CMV-seronegative. The gene calls are TRBV5-1 and TRBJ2-7, with TRBD1 identical over 9 bases. This CDR3 is CANPLQTGQGTYEQYF. The CDR3 coding sequence is TGCGCCAACCCTCTCCAAACGGGACAGGGTACCTACGAGCAGTACTTC.